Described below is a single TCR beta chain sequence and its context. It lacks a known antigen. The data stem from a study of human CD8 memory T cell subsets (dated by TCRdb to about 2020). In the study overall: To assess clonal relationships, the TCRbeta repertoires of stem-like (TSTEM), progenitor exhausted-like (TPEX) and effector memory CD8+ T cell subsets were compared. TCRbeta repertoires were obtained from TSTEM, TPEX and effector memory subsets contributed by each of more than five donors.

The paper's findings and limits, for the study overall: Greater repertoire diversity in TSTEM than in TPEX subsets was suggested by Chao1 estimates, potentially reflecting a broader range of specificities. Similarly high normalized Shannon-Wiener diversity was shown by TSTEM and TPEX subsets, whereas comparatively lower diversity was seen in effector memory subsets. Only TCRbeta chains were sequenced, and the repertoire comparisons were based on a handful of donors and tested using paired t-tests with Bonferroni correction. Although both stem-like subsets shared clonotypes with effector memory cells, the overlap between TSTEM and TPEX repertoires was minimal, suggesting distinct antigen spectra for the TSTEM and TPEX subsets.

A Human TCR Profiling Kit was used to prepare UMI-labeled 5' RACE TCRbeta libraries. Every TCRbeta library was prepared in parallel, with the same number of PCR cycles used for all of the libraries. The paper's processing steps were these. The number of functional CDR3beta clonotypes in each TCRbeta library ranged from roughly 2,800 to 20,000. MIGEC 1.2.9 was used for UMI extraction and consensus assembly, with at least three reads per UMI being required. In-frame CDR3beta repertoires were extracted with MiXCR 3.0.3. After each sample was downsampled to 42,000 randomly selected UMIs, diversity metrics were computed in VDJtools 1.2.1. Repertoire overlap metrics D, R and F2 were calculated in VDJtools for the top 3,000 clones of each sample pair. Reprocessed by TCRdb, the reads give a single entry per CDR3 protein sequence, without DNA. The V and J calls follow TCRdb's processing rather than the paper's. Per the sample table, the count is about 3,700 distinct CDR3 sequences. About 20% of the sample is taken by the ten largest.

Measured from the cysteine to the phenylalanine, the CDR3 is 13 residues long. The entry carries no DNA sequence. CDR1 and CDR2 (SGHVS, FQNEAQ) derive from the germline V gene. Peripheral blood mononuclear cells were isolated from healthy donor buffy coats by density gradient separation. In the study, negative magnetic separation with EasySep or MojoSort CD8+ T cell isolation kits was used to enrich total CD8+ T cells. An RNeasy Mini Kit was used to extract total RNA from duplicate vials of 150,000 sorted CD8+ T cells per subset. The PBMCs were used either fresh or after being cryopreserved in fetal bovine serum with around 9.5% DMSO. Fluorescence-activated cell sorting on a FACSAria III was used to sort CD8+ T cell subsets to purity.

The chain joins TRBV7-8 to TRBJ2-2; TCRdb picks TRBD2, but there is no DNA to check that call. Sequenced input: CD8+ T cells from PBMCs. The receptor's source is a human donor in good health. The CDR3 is CASSFGGLRELFF.